The clone carrying this T cell receptor beta chain showed up just a few times. What it recognizes is unknown. Sequencing used immunoSEQ multiplex PCR; TCRdb keeps in-frame clones, though not all of them. The sample has around 5,000 clones, 85% to 90% seen once. The sample is drawn from a study of chemoradiotherapy in HPV16-positive cancers. Study observations and caveats: Candidate HPV-specific clones and E7-related TCR motifs grew in tumor during treatment.

This TCR derives from a human donor with HPV-associated anogenital cancer. Specimen: tumor tissue, collected from a patient who underwent chemoradiotherapy.

The CDR3 DNA reads as TGCGCCAGCAGCTTGGTTACAGGGCCAAATAATTCACCCCTCCACTTT. Translating gives CASSLVTGPNNSPLHF. The chain uses TRBV5-1 and TRBJ1-6; a possible D gene is TRBD1 (6 bases). CDR1 and CDR2 from the germline V gene are SGHRS and YFSETQ. The CDR3 runs to 16 residues. Trimming pared 0 bases from V and 5 bases from J, leaving 12 bases between.